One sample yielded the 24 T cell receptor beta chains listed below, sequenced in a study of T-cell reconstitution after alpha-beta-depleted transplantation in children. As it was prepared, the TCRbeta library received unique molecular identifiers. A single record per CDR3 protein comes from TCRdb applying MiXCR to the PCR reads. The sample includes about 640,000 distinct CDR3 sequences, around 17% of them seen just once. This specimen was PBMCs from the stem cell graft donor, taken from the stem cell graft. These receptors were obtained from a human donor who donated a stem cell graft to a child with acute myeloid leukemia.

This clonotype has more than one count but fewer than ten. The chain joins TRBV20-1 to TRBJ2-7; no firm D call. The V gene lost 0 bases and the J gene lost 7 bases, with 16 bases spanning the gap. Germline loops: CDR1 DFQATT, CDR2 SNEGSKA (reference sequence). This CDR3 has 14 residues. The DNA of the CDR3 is TGCAGTGCTAGAGATCCGTCTCAAGGAGCGGAGCAGTACGTC. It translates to CSARDPSQGAEQYV.

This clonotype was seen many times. The CDR3, as DNA: TGCAGTGAACAGGGAGGGGACTATGGCTACACCTTC. It is translated as CSEQGGDYGYTF. The gene calls are TRBV20-1 and TRBJ1-2; tentatively, D is TRBD1 (6 bases). The CDR3 is 12 amino acids. The germline V gene encodes CDR1 DFQATT and CDR2 SNEGSKA (reference sequence). The ends were cut back, 7 bases at V and 3 bases at J, with 12 bases in the middle.

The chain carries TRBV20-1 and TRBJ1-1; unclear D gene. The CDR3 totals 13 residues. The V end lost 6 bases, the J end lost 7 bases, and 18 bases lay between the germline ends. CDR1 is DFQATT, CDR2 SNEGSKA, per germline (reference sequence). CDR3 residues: CSANSPVPLEAFF. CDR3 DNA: TGCAGTGCAAATTCTCCCGTACCTCTTGAAGCTTTCTTT.

The CDR3 loop is CASGTGTGGVRGPYEQYV. The DNA of the CDR3 is TGTGCCAGTGGGACAGGGACAGGGGGCGTGAGAGGGCCCTACGAGCAGTACGTC. V is TRBV21-1 and J is TRBJ2-7; TRBD1 is taken as the D call from the table, unchecked against the DNA. TRBV21-1 is assigned pseudogene status. The CDR3 is 18 residues long.

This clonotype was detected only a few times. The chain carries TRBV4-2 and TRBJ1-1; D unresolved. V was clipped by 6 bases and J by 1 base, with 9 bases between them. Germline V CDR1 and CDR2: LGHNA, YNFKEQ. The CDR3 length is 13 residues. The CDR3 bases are TGTGCCAGCAGGGGAGCCGGGAACACTGAAGCTTTCTTT. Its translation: CASRGAGNTEAFF.

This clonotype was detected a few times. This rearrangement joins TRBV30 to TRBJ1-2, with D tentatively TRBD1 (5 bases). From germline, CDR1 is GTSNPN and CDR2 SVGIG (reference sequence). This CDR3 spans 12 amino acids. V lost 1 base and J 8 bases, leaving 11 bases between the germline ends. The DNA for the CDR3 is TGTGCCTGGAGTGGGGGAGGGGAAGGCTACACCTTC. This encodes CAWSGGGEGYTF. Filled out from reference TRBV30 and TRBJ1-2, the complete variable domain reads SQTIHQWPATLVQPVGSPLSLECTVEGTSNPNLYWYRQAAGRGLQLLFYSVGIGQISSEVPQNLSASRPQDRQFILSSKKLLLSDSGFYLCAWSGGGEGYTFGSGTRLTVV.

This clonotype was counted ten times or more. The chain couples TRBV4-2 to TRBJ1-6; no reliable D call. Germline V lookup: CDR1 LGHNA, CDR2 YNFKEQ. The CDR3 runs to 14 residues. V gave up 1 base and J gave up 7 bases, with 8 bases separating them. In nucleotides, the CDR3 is TGTGCCAGCAGCCAAGCTCAGCAAAATTCACCCCTCCACTTT. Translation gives CASSQAQQNSPLHF.

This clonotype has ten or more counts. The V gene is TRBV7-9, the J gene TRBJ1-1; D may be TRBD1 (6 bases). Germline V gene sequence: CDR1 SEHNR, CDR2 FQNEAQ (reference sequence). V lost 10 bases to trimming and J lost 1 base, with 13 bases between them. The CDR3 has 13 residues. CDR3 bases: TGTGCCACGTGGGGGCAGAGGAACACTGAAGCTTTCTTT. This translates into CATWGQRNTEAFF.

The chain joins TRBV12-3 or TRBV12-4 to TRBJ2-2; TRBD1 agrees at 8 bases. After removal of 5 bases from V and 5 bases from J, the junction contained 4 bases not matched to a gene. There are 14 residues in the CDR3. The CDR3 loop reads CASSDRGRTGELFF. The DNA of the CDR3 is TGTGCCAGCAGTGACAGGGGACGGACCGGGGAGCTGTTTTTT.

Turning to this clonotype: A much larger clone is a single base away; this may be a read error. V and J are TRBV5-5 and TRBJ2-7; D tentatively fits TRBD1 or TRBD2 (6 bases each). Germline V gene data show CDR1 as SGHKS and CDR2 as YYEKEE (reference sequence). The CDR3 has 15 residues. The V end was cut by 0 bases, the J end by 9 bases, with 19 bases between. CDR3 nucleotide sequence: TGTGCCAGCAGCTTGGATGAGGGGGGTGGATGGGCGCAGTACTTC. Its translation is CASSLDEGGGWAQYF.

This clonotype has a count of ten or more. The CDR3 reads CASSLRWRRDTDTQYF. The CDR3 DNA follows: TGTGCCAGCAGCTTGCGGTGGAGAAGGGACACAGATACGCAGTATTTT. The V and J genes are TRBV5-6 and TRBJ2-3; D gene uncertain. In germline, CDR1 is SGHDT, CDR2 YYEEEE. V was pared by 1 base and J by 2 bases, with 14 bases between. The CDR3 has 16 amino acids.

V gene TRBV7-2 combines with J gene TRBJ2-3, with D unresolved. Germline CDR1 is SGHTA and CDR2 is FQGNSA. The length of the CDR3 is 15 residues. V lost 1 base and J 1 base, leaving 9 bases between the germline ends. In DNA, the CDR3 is TGTGCCAGCAGCTTAGGAGAGGTCCGCACAGATACGCAGTATTTT. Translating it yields CASSLGEVRTDTQYF.

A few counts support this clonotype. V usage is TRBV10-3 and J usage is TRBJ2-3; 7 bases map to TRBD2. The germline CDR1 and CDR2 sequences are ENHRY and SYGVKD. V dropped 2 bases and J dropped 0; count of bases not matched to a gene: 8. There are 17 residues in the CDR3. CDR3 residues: CAISETQRDPSTDTQYF. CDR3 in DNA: TGTGCCATCAGTGAGACCCAGCGGGACCCTAGCACAGATACGCAGTATTTT.

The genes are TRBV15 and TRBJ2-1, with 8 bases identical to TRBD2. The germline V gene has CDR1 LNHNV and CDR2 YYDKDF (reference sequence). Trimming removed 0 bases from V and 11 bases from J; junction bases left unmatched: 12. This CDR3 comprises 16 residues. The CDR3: CATSRESGGGLIKQFF. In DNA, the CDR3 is TGTGCCACCAGCAGAGAGTCCGGGGGGGGCCTAATCAAGCAGTTCTTC. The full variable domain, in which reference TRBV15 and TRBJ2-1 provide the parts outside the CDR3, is DAMVIQNPRYQVTQFGKPVTLSCSQTLNHNVMYWYQQKSSQAPKLLFHYYDKDFNNEADTPDNFQSRRPNTSFCFLDIRSPGLGDTAMYLCATSRESGGGLIKQFFGPGTRLTVL.

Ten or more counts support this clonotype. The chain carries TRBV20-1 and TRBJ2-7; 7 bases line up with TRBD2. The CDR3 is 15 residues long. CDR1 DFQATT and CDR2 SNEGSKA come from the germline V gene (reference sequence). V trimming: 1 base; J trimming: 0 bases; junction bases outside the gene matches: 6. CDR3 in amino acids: CSARVQRGSSYEQYF. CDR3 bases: TGCAGTGCTAGAGTCCAGCGGGGAAGCTCCTACGAGCAGTACTTC.

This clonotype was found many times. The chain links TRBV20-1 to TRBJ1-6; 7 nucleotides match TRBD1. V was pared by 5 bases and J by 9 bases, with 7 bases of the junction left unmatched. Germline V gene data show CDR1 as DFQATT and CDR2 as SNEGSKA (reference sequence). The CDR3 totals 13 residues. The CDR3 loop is CSAPGQRRSPLHF. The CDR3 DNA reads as TGCAGTGCTCCGGGACAGCGTCGTTCACCCCTCCACTTT.

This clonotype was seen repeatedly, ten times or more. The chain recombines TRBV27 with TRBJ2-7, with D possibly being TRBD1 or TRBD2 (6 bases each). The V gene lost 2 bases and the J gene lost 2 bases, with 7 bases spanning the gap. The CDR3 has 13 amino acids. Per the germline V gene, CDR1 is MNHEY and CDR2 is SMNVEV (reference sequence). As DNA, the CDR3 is TGTGCCAGCAGTTTAAGGGGGGCCTACGAGCAGTACTTC. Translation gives CASSLRGAYEQYF.

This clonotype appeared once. The CDR3 reads CASSRKKGEQYF. The CDR3 coding sequence is TGTGCCAGCAGCCGGAAGAAGGGCGAGCAGTACTTC. This chain uses TRBV7-2 with TRBJ2-7; D is undetermined. This CDR3 comprises 12 residues. Germline CDR1 and CDR2: SGHTA and FQGNSA. V was shortened by 5 bases and J by 6 bases, with 11 bases between the two germline ends.

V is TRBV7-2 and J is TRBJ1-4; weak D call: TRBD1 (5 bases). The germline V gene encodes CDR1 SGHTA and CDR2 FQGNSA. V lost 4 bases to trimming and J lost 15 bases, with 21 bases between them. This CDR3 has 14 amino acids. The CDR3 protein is CASSWGTGVLEVFF. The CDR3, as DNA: TGTGCCAGCAGCTGGGGGACTGGTGTGCTGGAGGTGTTTTTT.

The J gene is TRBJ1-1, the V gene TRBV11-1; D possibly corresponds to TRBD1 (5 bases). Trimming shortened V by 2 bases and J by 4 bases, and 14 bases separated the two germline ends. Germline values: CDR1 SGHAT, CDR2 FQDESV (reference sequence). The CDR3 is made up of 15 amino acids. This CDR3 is CASSLRSGRGTEAFF. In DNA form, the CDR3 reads TGTGCCAGCAGCTTACGCTCGGGGAGGGGCACTGAAGCTTTCTTT.

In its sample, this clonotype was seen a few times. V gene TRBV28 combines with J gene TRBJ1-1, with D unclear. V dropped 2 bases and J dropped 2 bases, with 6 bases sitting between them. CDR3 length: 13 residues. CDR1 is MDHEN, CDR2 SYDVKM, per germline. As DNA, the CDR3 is TGTGCCAGCAGTTTAAAGATTAACACTGAAGCTTTCTTT. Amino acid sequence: CASSLKINTEAFF.

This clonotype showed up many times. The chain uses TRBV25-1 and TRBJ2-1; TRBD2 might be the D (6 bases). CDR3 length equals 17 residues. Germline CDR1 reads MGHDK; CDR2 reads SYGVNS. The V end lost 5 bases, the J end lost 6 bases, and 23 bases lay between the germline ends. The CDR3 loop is CASSPWRGGTPTNEQFF. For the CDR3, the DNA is TGTGCCAGCAGTCCCTGGCGGGGCGGAACCCCCACCAATGAGCAGTTCTTC.

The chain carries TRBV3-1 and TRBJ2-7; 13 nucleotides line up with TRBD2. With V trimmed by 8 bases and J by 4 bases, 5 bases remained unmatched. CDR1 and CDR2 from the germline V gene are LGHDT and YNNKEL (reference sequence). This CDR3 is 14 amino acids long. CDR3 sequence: CASSGLAGEYEQYF. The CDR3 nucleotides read TGTGCCAGCTCCGGACTAGCGGGGGAGTACGAGCAGTACTTC.

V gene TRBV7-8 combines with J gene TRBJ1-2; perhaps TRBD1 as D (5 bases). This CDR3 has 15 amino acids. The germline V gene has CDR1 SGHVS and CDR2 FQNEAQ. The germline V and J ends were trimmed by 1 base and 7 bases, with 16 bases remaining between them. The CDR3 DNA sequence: TGTGCCAGCAGCTTAGTCTCCAGGGCGAATATTGGCTACACCTTC. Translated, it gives CASSLVSRANIGYTF.